The subject of this entry is one T cell receptor (beta chain). The CDR3 runs to 13 residues. The J segment lost 3 bases and the V segment lost 4 bases, leaving 3 bases of the junction unmatched. CDR1 is SGHNT and CDR2 is YYREEE in the germline V gene (reference sequence). This sample stems from a study of blood T cell repertoires in COVID-19. The overall study: COVID-19 samples, acute and convalescent, were from the United States, Italy and Spain.

Sequencing was performed with immunoSEQ multiplex PCR; in TCRdb, only in-frame clones are kept and a portion is missing. Among 110,000 to 150,000 clones listed, 75% to 85% were seen once. The sequenced material came from peripheral blood. This TCR was recovered from a man aged 55 to 70 with acute or convalescent COVID-19. V and J are TRBV5-4 and TRBJ1-2, with 7 bases identical to TRBD1. The DNA for the CDR3 is TGTGCCAGCAGCCCCGGACAGGACTATGGCTACACCTTC. It encodes CASSPGQDYGYTF.